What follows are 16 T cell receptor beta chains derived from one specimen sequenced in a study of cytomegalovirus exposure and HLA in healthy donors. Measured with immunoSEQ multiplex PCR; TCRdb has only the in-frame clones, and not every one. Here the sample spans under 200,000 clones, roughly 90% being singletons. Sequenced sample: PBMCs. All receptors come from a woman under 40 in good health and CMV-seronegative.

CDR3 region: CASSLSKQRLRDEQFF. CDR3 DNA: TGTGCCAGCAGTTTATCGAAGCAGCGCCTGAGGGATGAGCAGTTCTTC. The genes are TRBV27 and TRBJ2-1; weak D call: TRBD2 (5 bases). V lost 0 bases and J 8 bases, leaving 17 bases between the germline ends. Germline V CDR1 and CDR2: MNHEY, SMNVEV (reference sequence). The CDR3 contains 16 residues.

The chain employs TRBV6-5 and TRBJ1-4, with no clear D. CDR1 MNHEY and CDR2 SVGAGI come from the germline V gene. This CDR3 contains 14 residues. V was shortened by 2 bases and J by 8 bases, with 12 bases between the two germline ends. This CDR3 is CASSYGRTGEKLFF. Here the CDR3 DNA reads TGTGCCAGCAGTTACGGGCGGACGGGGGAAAAACTGTTTTTT.

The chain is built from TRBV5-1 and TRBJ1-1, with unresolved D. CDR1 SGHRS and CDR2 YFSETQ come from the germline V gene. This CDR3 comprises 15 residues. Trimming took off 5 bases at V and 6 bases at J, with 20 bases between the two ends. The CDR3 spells CASRVDALRGSEAFF. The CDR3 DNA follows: TGCGCCAGCAGGGTAGACGCCCTCCGAGGGTCTGAAGCTTTCTTT.

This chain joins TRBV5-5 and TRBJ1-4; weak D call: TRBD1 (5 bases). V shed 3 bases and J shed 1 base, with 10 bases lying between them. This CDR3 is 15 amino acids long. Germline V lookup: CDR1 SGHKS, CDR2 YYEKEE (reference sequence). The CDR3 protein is CASSSLTETNEKLFF. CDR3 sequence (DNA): TGTGCCAGCAGCTCCTTGACAGAAACTAATGAAAAACTGTTTTTT.

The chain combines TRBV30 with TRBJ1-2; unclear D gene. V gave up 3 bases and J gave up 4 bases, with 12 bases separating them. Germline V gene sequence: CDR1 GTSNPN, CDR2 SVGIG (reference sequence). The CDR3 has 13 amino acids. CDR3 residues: CAWRGSLGYGYTF. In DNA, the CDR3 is TGTGCCTGGAGGGGAAGTCTGGGCTATGGCTACACCTTC. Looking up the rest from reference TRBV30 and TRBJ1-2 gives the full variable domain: SQTIHQWPATLVQPVGSPLSLECTVEGTSNPNLYWYRQAAGRGLQLLFYSVGIGQISSEVPQNLSASRPQDRQFILSSKKLLLSDSGFYLCAWRGSLGYGYTFGSGTRLTVV.

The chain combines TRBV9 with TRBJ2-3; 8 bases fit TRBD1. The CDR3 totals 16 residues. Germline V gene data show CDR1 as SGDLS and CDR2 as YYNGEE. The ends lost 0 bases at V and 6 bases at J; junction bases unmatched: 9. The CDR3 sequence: CASSVGGDRIRDTQYF. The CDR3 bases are TGTGCCAGCAGCGTAGGTGGGGACAGGATCAGGGATACGCAGTATTTT.

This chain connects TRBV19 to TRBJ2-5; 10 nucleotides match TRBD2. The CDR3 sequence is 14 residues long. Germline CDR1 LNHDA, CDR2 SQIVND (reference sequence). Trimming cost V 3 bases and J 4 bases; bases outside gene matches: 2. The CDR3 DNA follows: TGTGCCAGTAGTATCCTAGCGGGAGTAGAGACCCAGTACTTC. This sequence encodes CASSILAGVETQYF.

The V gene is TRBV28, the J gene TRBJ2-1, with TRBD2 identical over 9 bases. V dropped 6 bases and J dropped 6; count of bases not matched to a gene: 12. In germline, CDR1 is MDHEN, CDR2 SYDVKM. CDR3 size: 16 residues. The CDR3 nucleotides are TGTGCCAGCAGCACCTCAATAGCGGGAGTTGGCAATGAGCAGTTCTTC. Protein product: CASSTSIAGVGNEQFF.

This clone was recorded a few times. The CDR3 DNA is TGTGCCAGCAGCCCTAGCGGGGGGGCCATGAATGAGCAGTTCTTC. Amino acid sequence: CASSPSGGAMNEQFF. The V call is TRBV14, the J call TRBJ2-1, with TRBD2 identical over 12 bases. This CDR3 spans 15 amino acids. Germline CDR1 and CDR2: SGHDN and FVKESK. Trimming at V came to 4 bases and at J to 7 bases, leaving 5 bases not matched to a gene.

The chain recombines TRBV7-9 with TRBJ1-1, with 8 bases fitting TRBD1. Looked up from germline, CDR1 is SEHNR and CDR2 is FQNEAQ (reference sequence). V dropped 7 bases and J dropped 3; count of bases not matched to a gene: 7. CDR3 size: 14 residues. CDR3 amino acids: CASTLQGAYTEAFF. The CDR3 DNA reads TGTGCCAGCACCCTTCAGGGGGCTTACACTGAAGCTTTCTTT.

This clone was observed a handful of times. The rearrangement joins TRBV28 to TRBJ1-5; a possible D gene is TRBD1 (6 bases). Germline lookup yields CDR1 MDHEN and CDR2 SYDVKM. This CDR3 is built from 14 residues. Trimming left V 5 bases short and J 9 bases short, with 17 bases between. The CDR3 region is CASSRTDRPRPQHF. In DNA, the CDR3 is TGTGCCAGCAGTCGAACGGACAGACCTAGGCCCCAGCATTTT.

CDR3 region: CASSFRGTGYNEQFF. DNA of the CDR3: TGTGCCAGCAGTTTTCGGGGGACAGGGTACAATGAGCAGTTCTTC. This chain joins TRBV27 and TRBJ2-1; 9 nucleotides agree with TRBD1. The trim removed 3 bases at V and 4 bases at J, leaving 4 bases unmatched. Germline assignment: CDR1 MNHEY and CDR2 SMNVEV (reference sequence). The CDR3 length is 15 residues.

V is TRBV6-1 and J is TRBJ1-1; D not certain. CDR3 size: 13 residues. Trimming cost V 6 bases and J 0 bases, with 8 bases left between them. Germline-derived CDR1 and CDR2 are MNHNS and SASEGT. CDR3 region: CASRTVMNTEAFF. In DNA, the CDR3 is TGTGCCAGCAGAACAGTCATGAACACTGAAGCTTTCTTT.

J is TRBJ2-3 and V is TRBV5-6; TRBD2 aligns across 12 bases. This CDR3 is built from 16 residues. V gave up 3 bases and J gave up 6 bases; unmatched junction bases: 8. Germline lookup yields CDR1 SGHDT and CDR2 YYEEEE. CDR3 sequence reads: CASSSYLAGGGDTQYF. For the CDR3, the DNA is TGTGCCAGCAGCTCCTACCTAGCGGGAGGGGGGGATACGCAGTATTTT.

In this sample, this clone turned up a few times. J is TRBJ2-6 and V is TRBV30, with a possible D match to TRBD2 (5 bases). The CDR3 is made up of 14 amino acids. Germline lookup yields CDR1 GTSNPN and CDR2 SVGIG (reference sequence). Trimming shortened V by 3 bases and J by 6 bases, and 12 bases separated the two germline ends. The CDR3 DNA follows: TGTGCCTGGAGGGGAGAGGGCGAGGCCAACGTCCTGACTTTC. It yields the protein CAWRGEGEANVLTF.

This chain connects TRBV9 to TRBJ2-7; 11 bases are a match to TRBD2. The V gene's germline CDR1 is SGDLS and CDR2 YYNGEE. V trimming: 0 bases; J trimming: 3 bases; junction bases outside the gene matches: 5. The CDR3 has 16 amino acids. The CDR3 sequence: CASSVAPTSGGYEQYF. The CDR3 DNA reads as TGTGCCAGCAGCGTAGCTCCCACTAGCGGGGGCTACGAGCAGTACTTC.